The sequence of this T cell receptor (beta chain) was determined in a study of blood T cell repertoires in COVID-19. For the study at large: Collection of acute and convalescent COVID-19 samples took place in the United States, Italy and Spain. From T cells, B-cell-depleted T cells, or PBMCs came the material, which was cDNA or gDNA.

Under the authors' procedure: Estimation of nucleated cell counts relied on the amplification of reference gene primers. TCRdb keeps only in-frame clones here, not all; method: immunoSEQ multiplex PCR. The D gene and trimming were derived from the DNA, and the V and J assignments and clone size from that table. The profile shows under 300,000 clones, 85% of them singletons. The CDR3 spans 16 residues. CDR1 LNHNV and CDR2 YYDKDF come from the germline V gene (reference sequence). V lost 3 bases, J lost 0 bases, and 13 bases lay in between. This receptor was identified in a human donor in a cohort sampled during active COVID-19. The chain has TRBV15 and TRBJ2-3; D is perhaps TRBD1 (5 bases). Sequences were obtained from peripheral blood. In DNA form, the CDR3 reads TGTGCCACCAGCAGGGGCCAGCAGGGAAGCACAGATACGCAGTATTTT. Its translation: CATSRGQQGSTDTQYF.